This is a list of T cell receptor beta chains from one sample in a study of blood T cells in healthy people across ages. TCRdb reanalysed the 5' RACE reads using MiXCR and keeps one entry per CDR3 protein. The sample has hundreds of thousands of distinct CDR3 sequences, about 24% seen once. This same sample was also part of a study on T cells of mothers and their children.

The sample taken for sequencing was blood. Every receptor here comes from a boy aged 10-17 years in good health. Each CDR3 is given with its conserved first and last residue. D genes are given only for firm matches. Clone size is shown for a subset of rows, as once, few, many or a class of expanded clone.

>17|TRBV4-3|few|TRBJ2-1|-
TGCGCCAGCAGCCAAGGGGGTTGGGCGGGATTCTACAATGAGCAGTTCTTC
CASSQGGWAGFYNEQFF
>13|TRBV7-9|-|TRBJ2-7|-
TGTGCCAGCAGCTTAAGTGGGATCGACGAGCAGTACTTC
CASSLSGIDEQYF
>15|TRBV29-1|many|TRBJ2-1|TRBD1
TGCAGCGTAGGGACAGGGCTGTTGTCCTACAATGAGCAGTTCTTC
CSVGTGLLSYNEQFF
>16|TRBV20-1|many|TRBJ2-1|-
TGCAGTGCTCTGGACGACTGGGGGTTGGACTACAATGAGCAGTTCTTC
CSALDDWGLDYNEQFF
>16|TRBV15|few|TRBJ2-7|TRBD1
TGTGCCACCAGCAGTGGTTTCCGGGACAGGGTATCCGAGCAGTACTTC
CATSSGFRDRVSEQYF
>16|TRBV7-2|few|TRBJ2-1|-
TGTACCAGCAGCCTGGACGGGGGGCCCAGCTACAATGAGCAGTTCTTC
CTSSLDGGPSYNEQFF
>15|TRBV7-8|few|TRBJ1-5|-
TGTGCCAGCAGCCTGACGCGGTCCCGCAATCAGCCCCAGCATTTT
CASSLTRSRNQPQHF
>13|TRBV28|-|TRBJ2-7|-
TGTGCCAGCAGAATTGCCACAGGGTTCGAGCAGTACTTC
CASRIATGFEQYF
>15|TRBV7-2|few|TRBJ2-7|-
TGTGCCAGCAGCTTACGAGGAGAACCAACCTACGAGCAGTACTTC
CASSLRGEPTYEQYF
>14|TRBV3-1|few|TRBJ2-3|TRBD2
TGTGCCAGCAGGAATACTAGCGGGACAGATACGCAGTATTTT
CASRNTSGTDTQYF
>16|TRBV11-2|-|TRBJ1-1|-
TGTGCCAGCAGCTTAGCGGGCGCGGGGCCGAACACTGAAGCTTTCTTT
CASSLAGAGPNTEAFF
>16|TRBV5-1|few|TRBJ1-4|-
TGCGCCAGCAGCTCCGGGGGGGTAAGGGATAATGAAAAACTGTTTTTT
CASSSGGVRDNEKLFF
>14|TRBV5-5|few|TRBJ2-7|-
TGTGCCAGCAGCTTGAGGTCAGCCTACTACGAGCAGTACTTC
CASSLRSAYYEQYF
>13|TRBV29-1|-|TRBJ2-5|TRBD2
TGCAGCGTCCCGACTAGCGGGGGTGAGACCCAGTACTTC
CSVPTSGGETQYF
>15|TRBV10-3|-|TRBJ2-7|-
TGTGCCATCAGTGAGTCGGAGTTGGGGAGTAGCGAGCAGTACTTC
CAISESELGSSEQYF
>16|TRBV3-1|-|TRBJ2-3|-
TGTGCCAGCAGCCGATCGGACACCCGAAGCACAGATACGCAGTATTTT
CASSRSDTRSTDTQYF
>14|TRBV7-2|-|TRBJ2-7|-
TGTGCCAGCAGCTTTCGGTGGAACGCCTACGAGCAGTACTTC
CASSFRWNAYEQYF
>16|TRBV20-1|-|TRBJ2-5|TRBD2
TGCAGTGCTCCGCGACTTAGCGGGGGGGACCCCAAGACCCAGTACTTC
CSAPRLSGGDPKTQYF
>15|TRBV6-2/TRBV6-3|few|TRBJ2-3|TRBD2
TGTGCCAGCAGTTACGGAGGGACTAGCGGGATAACGCAGTATTTT
CASSYGGTSGITQYF
>18|TRBV20-1|-|TRBJ1-4|TRBD1
TGCAGTGCTAGACGCCGACAGGGCTCCTCCCATGTGGCGGAAAAACTGTTTTTT
CSARRRQGSSHVAEKLFF
>15|TRBV4-1|-|TRBJ1-2|-
TGCGCCAGCAGCCAGCCAGGCTCTCGTCTATATGGCTACACCTTC
CASSQPGSRLYGYTF
>17|TRBV30|few|TRBJ2-6|TRBD1
TGTGCCTGGACGTGGGGACAGGGAGCCTCTGGGGCCAACGTCCTGACTTTC
CAWTWGQGASGANVLTF
>14|TRBV27|-|TRBJ2-7|-
TGTGCCAGCAGTCCCGAGATAGTCTCCTACGAGCAGTACTTC
CASSPEIVSYEQYF
>14|TRBV28|-|TRBJ2-1|TRBD2
TGTGCCAGCAGCCTAAGCGGGAGCAAGAATGAGCAGTTCTTC
CASSLSGSKNEQFF
>15|TRBV11-2|-|TRBJ1-6|-
TGTGCCAGCAGCACCTATTGGGGTGGCAATTCACCCCTCCACTTT
CASSTYWGGNSPLHF
>15|TRBV6-2/TRBV6-3|many|TRBJ2-1|-
TGTGCCAGCAGTTACATTCAGGGTTCCTACAATGAGCAGTTCTTC
CASSYIQGSYNEQFF
>17|TRBV6-2/TRBV6-3|few|TRBJ2-7|-
TGTGCCAGCACCACCCCTCGAGTAGGACAGCGAGCCTACGAGCAGTACTTC
CASTTPRVGQRAYEQYF
>14|TRBV5-6|few|TRBJ2-1|-
TGTGCCAGCAGCTTCCAGGGGGAGGTATCTGAGCAGTTCTTC
CASSFQGEVSEQFF
>13|TRBV29-1|once|TRBJ1-2|TRBD1
TGCAGCGTTGAAGAGGAGGGGGCGCAAGGCTACACCTTC
CSVEEEGAQGYTF